This TCR beta chain was recorded in a study of OX40 agonist ivuxolimab in advanced cancers. Sequencing was performed with immunoSEQ multiplex PCR; in TCRdb, only in-frame clones are kept and a portion is missing. Of fewer than 85,000 clones detected, less than 90% appear once; the ten largest clones hold about 0.8%. Notes on this clone: The antigen remains undetermined.

Trimming left V 3 bases short and J 6 bases short, with 12 bases between. The CDR3 covers 15 residues. Germline-derived CDR1 and CDR2 are SNHLY and FYNNEI. Whole-study findings and limits: CD4+ T cells averaged fewer expanded clones than CD8+ T cells. People who partly responded at 0.1-3.0 mg/kg had some of the least clonal expansion seen. Clonal expansion by week 6 occurred in CD4+ and CD8+ blood T cells (at 0.1 to 3.0 mg/kg).

The receptor comes from an adult with an advanced solid tumor such as melanoma, head and neck, liver or kidney cancer. The sample here was CD4+ or CD8+ T cells sorted from blood, taken in a trial of the OX40 agonist ivuxolimab. V and J are TRBV2 and TRBJ1-6; weak D call: TRBD1 (6 bases). The DNA of the CDR3 is TGTGCCAGCAGTGACTCGACAGGCCTTAATTCACCCCTCCACTTT. Translated: CASSDSTGLNSPLHF.